Listed below are T cell receptor beta chains from one sample, sequenced in a study of blood T cell repertoires in COVID-19. Assay: immunoSEQ multiplex PCR; the TCRdb copy retains only in-frame clones and omits some. The profile covers a few hundred thousand clones, with 70% to 85% appearing a single time and approximately 0.94% taken by the ten largest. The material sequenced was peripheral blood. The receptors stem from a human donor with COVID-19, enrolled during active disease. The donor label of this sample is uncertain. CDR3s include the opening cysteine and the closing phenylalanine or tryptophan. A D gene is named only where the DNA matches it firmly.

cdr3_aa v_call d_call
CASSPSDPRVNEQFF TRBV18 -
CASSLWQNTEAFF TRBV11-3 -
CASSIDYGQGYEQYF TRBV19 TRBD1
CAWSVIQGGPQHF TRBV30 -
CASSIDSTPATNYGYTF TRBV19 -
CAWMTPGQGSTGELFF TRBV30 TRBD1
CATSRDFDRLEAFF TRBV15 -
CASRNTAGNRYEQYF TRBV6-5 -
CASSDPGQGRDTQYF TRBV10-1 TRBD1
CASSQAWGGTGLSGYTF TRBV3-1/TRBV3-2 TRBD1
CASSQADRAPIGNTIYF TRBV4-1 TRBD1
CASSLGQGLTTNEKLFF TRBV5-1 TRBD1
CASSQVPPGGLHSGNTIYF TRBV14 TRBD1
CSVEGSRGLAAYEQYF TRBV29-1 TRBD1
CASSLLVGQGTNYGYTF TRBV7-9 TRBD1
CASSWTGTTPYGYTF TRBV27 TRBD1
CASSTRAAETQYF TRBV6-6 -
CASSLKGAGVQETQYF TRBV7-3 -
CASSVDPGDDYGYTF TRBV9 -
CASSYLRGSEGTDTQYF TRBV6-2/TRBV6-3 -
CASSQDGGRGPGELFF TRBV4-3 -
CASSFRTGEADTQYF TRBV5-1 TRBD1
CASSWDRNNEQFF TRBV5-4 TRBD1
CASTHRDRYEQYF TRBV28 -
CASSLSLDYNSPLHF TRBV5-1 -
CASSVDRGYEQYF TRBV12-3/TRBV12-4 TRBD1
CASSQPSGLGRDTQYF TRBV3-1/TRBV3-2 TRBD2
CASSPTGAEEKLFF TRBV6-4 TRBD1
CASRGTGEFTDTQYF TRBV6-5 TRBD1
CASSIAPGSSTDTQYF TRBV19 -
CASSLRGPQDEKLFF TRBV3-1/TRBV3-2 TRBD1
CASSNSGSETQYF TRBV6-5 TRBD2
CAISGTGMDIQYF TRBV10-3 TRBD1
CASSEQQGATEAFF TRBV6-1 -
CASRIQRSSYNEQFF TRBV11-2 -
CASARGGFEKLFF TRBV6-5 -
CASSKTAAKNIQYF TRBV5-6 -
CASSPRTDNTGELFF TRBV18 -
CASHPDMSTEAFF TRBV19 -
CASSGTGTSAYEQYF TRBV5-6 TRBD2
CASSFGQINEKLFF TRBV7-2 -